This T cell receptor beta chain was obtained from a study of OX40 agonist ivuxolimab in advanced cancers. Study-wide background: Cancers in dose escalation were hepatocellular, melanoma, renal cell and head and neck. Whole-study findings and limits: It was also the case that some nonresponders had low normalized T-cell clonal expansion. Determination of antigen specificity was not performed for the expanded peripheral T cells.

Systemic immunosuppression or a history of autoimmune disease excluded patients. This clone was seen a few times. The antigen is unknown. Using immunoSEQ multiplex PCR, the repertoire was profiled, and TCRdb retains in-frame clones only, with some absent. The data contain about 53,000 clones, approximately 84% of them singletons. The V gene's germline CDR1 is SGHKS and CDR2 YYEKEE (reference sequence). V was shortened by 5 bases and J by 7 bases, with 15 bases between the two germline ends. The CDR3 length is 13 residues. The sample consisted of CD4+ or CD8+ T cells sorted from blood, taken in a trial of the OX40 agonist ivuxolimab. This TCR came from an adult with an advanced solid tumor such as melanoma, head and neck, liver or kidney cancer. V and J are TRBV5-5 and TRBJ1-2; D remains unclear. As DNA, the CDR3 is TGTGCCAGCAGTACGGACGGATATACTGGCTACACCTTC. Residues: CASSTDGYTGYTF.